This TCR beta chain came from a study of T cells expressing NK-cell markers. At the level of the study: It was sorted CD3+CD56+NKG2C+, CD3+CD56+NKG2C- and CD3+CD56-NKG2C+ T cells that supplied the TCR beta repertoires. Overall study findings and caveats: One observes that, in a few donors, these clonotypes were also the leading ones within the CD3+CD56-NKG2C+ fraction. The study found dominant NKG2C+ clonotypes at roughly 1.0-7.5% of CD8+ T cells in over 5 donors. It was still unclear whether expanded NKG2C+ T cell clones were HCMV specific.

As regards this clonotype: What it binds is not known.

No DNA is given; TCRdb re-called the 5' RACE reads and lists each CDR3 protein once. The table gives 150,000 or so distinct CDR3 sequences; the top ten clones make up about a fifth of it. The receptor was isolated from a woman between 18 and 70 years old in good health. Sequenced input: blood T cells: a sorted CD56 or NKG2C T cell subset, CD4+ or CD8+ T cells, or bulk PBMC T cells (not recorded which).

The CDR3 here is CASSEGKNTGELFF. V and J are TRBV25-1 and TRBJ2-2. This CDR3 contains 14 residues. Germline V lookup: CDR1 MGHDK, CDR2 SYGVNS. The variable domain in full, with the rest retrieved from reference TRBV25-1 and TRBJ2-2, is EADIYQTPRYLVIGTGKKITLECSQTMGHDKMYWYQQDPGMELHLIHYSYGVNSTEKGDLSSESTVSRIRTEHFPLTLESARPSHTSQYLCASSEGKNTGELFFGEGSRLTVL.